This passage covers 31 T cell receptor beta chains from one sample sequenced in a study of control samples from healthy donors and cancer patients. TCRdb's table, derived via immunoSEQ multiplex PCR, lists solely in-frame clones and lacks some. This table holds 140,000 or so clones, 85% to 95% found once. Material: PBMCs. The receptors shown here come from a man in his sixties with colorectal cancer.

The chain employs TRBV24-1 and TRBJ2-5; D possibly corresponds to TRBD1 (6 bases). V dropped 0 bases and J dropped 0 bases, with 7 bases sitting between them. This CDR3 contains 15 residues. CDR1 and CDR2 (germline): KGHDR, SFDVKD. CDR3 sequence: CATSDLGGHQETQYF. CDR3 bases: TGTGCCACCAGTGATTTGGGGGGCCACCAAGAGACCCAGTACTTC.

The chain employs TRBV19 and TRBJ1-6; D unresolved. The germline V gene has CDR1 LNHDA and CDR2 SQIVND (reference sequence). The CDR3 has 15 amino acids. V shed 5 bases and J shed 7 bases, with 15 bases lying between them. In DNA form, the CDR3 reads TGTGCCAGTAGTGGTGGGGTGCAGTGGAATTCACCCCTCCACTTT. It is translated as CASSGGVQWNSPLHF.

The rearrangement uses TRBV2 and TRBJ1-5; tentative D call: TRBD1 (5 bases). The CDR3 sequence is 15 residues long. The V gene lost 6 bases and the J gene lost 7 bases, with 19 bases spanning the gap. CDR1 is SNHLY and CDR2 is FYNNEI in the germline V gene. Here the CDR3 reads CASRATRAVGQPQHF. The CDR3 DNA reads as TGTGCCAGCAGGGCCACCAGGGCGGTCGGCCAGCCCCAGCATTTT.

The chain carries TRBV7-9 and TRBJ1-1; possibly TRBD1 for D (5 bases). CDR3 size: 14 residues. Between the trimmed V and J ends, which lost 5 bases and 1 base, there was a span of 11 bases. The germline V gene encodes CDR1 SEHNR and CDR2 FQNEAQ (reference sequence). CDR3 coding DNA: TGTGCCAGCAGCCAGGGAGTTGGGAACACTGAAGCTTTCTTT. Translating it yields CASSQGVGNTEAFF.

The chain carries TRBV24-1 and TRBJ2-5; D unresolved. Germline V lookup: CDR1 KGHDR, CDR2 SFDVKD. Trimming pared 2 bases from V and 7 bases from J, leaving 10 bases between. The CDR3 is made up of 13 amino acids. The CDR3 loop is CATSDSQDGTQYF. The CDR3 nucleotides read TGTGCCACCAGTGATTCCCAGGATGGGACCCAGTACTTC.

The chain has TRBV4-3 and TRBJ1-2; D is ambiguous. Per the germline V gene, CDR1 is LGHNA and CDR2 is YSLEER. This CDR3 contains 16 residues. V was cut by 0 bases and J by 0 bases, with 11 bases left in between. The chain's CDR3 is CASSQDSAPTNYGYTF. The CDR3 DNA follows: TGCGCCAGCAGCCAAGATTCAGCACCCACTAACTATGGCTACACCTTC.

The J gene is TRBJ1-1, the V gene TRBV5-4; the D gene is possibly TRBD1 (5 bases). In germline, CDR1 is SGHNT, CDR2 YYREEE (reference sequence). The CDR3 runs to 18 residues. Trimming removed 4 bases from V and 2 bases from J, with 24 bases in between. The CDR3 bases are TGTGCCAGCAGCGATTACCTTGGCCCGCAGGGTATCAACACTGAAGCTTTCTTT. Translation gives CASSDYLGPQGINTEAFF.

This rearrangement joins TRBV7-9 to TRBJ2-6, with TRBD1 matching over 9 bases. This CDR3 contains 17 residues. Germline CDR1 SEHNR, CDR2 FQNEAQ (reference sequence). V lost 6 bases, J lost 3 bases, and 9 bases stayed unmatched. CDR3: CASRPGTGPGGANVLTF. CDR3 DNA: TGTGCCAGCAGACCCGGGACAGGGCCGGGTGGGGCCAACGTCCTGACTTTC.

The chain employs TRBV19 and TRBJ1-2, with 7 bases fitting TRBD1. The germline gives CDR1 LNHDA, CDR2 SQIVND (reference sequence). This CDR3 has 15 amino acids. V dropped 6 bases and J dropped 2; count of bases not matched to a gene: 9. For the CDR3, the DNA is TGTGCCAGTAGCAGACTACAGGGGAACAACTATGGCTACACCTTC. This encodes CASSRLQGNNYGYTF. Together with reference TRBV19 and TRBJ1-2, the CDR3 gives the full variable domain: DGGITQSPKYLFRKEGQNVTLSCEQNLNHDAMYWYRQDPGQGLRLIYYSQIVNDFQKGDIAEGYSVSREKKESFPLTVTSAQKNPTAFYLCASSRLQGNNYGYTFGSGTRLTVV.

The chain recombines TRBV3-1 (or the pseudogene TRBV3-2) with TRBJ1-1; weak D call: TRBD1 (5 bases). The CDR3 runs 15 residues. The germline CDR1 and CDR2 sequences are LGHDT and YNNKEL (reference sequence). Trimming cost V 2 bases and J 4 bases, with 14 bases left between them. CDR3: CASSQSGSGSTEAFF. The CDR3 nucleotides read TGTGCCAGCAGCCAATCAGGGTCGGGGAGCACTGAAGCTTTCTTT.

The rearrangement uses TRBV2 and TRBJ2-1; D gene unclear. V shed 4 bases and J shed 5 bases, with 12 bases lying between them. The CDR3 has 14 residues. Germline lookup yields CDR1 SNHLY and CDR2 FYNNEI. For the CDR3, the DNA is TGTGCCAGCAGTGTGTCGGAAGGGAACAATGAGCAGTTCTTC. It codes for CASSVSEGNNEQFF. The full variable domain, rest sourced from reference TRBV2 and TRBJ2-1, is EPEVTQTPSHQVTQMGQEVILRCVPISNHLYFYWYRQILGQKVEFLVSFYNNEISEKSEIFDDQFSVERPDGSNFTLKIRSTKLEDSAMYFCASSVSEGNNEQFFGPGTRLTVL.

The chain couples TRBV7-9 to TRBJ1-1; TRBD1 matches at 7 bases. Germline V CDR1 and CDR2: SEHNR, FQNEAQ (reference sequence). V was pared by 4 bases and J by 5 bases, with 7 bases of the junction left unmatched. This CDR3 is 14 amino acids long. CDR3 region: CASSSLGTATEAFF. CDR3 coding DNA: TGTGCCAGCAGCTCCTTGGGGACAGCTACTGAAGCTTTCTTT. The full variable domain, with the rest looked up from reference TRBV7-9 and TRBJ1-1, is DTGVSQNPRHKITKRGQNVTFRCDPISEHNRLYWYRQTLGQGPEFLTYFQNEAQLEKSRLLSDRFSAERPKGSFSTLEIQRTEQGDSAMYLCASSSLGTATEAFFGQGTRLTVV.

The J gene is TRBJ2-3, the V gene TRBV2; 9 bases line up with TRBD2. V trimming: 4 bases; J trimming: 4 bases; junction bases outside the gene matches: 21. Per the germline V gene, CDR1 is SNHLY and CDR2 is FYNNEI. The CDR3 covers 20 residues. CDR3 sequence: CASSARWSSGGGLGADTQYF. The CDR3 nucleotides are TGTGCCAGCAGTGCTCGCTGGAGTAGCGGGGGAGGGTTGGGTGCAGATACGCAGTATTTT.

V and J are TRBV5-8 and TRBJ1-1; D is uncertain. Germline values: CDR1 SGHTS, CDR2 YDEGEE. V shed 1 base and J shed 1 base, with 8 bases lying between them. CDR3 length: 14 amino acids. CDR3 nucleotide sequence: TGTGCCAGCAGCTTGATACGGGCGAACACTGAAGCTTTCTTT. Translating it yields CASSLIRANTEAFF.

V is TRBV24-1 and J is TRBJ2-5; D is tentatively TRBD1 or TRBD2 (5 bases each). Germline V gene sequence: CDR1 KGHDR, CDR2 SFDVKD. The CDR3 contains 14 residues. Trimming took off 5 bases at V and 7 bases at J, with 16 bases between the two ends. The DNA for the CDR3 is TGTGCCACCAGTGGGTCCGGGACCGAAAGGACCCAGTACTTC. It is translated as CATSGSGTERTQYF.

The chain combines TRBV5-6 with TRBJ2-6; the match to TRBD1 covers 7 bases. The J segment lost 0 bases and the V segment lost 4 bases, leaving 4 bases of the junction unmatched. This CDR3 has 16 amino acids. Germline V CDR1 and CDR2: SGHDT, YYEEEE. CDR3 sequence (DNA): TGTGCCAGCAGCCTGTGGACAGGCTCTGGGGCCAACGTCCTGACTTTC. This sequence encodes CASSLWTGSGANVLTF.

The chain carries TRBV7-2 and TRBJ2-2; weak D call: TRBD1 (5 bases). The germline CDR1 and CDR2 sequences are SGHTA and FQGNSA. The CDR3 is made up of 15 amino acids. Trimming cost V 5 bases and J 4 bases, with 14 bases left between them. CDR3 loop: CASSQRQPSTGELFF. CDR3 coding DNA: TGTGCCAGCAGCCAACGACAGCCGAGCACCGGGGAGCTGTTTTTT.

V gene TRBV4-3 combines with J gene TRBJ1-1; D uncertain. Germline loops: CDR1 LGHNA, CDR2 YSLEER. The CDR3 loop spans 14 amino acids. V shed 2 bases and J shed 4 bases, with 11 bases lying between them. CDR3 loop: CASSQWVRSTEAFF. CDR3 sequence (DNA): TGCGCCAGCAGCCAATGGGTGAGAAGCACTGAAGCTTTCTTT.

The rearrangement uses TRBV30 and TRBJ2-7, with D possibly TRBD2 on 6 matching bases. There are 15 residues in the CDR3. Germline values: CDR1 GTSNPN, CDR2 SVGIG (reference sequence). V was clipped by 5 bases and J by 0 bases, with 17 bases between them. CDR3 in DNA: TGTGCCTGGGACCGGGGGTTCGAGAGCTCCTACGAGCAGTACTTC. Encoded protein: CAWDRGFESSYEQYF.

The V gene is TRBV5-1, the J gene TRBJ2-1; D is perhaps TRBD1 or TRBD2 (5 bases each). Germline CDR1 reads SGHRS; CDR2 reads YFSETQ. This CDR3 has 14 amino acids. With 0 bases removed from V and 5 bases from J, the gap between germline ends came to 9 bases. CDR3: CASSLGDGHNEQFF. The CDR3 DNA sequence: TGCGCCAGCAGCTTGGGGGACGGACACAATGAGCAGTTCTTC.

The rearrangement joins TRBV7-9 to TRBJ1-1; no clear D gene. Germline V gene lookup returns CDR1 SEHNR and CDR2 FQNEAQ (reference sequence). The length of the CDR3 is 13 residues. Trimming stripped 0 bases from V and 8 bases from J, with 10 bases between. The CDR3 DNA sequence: TGTGCCAGCAGCTTAGCAGGTCAGGAGGAAGCTTTCTTT. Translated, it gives CASSLAGQEEAFF.

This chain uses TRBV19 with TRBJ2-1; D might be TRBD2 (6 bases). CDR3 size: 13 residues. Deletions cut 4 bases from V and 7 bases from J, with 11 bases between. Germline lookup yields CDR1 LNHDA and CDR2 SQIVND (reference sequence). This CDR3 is CASSTRLGNEQFF. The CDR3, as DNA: TGTGCCAGTAGTACCCGACTAGGGAATGAGCAGTTCTTC.

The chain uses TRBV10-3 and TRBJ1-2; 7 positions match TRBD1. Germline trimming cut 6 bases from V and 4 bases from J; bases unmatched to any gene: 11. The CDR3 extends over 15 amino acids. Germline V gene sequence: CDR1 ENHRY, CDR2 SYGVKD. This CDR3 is CAIRGGTGMAYGYTF. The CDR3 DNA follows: TGTGCCATCAGAGGGGGCACGGGAATGGCCTATGGCTACACCTTC.

This CDR3 is CASSQRVGNTIYF. The CDR3 DNA follows: TGTGCCAGCAGCCAAAGGGTGGGGAACACCATATATTTT. V is TRBV5-5 and J is TRBJ1-3; D uncertain. This CDR3 spans 13 amino acids. The germline CDR1 and CDR2 sequences are SGHKS and YYEKEE (reference sequence). V gave up 4 bases and J gave up 7 bases, with 12 bases separating them.

For the CDR3, the DNA is TGTGCCAGCAGCTTGGGCAGGGTCGTGTATGGCTACACCTTC. Its translation: CASSLGRVVYGYTF. J is TRBJ1-2 and V is TRBV5-8; maybe TRBD1 (5 bases). This CDR3 is 14 amino acids long. Germline values: CDR1 SGHTS, CDR2 YDEGEE. V lost 0 bases to trimming and J lost 5 bases, with 11 bases between them.

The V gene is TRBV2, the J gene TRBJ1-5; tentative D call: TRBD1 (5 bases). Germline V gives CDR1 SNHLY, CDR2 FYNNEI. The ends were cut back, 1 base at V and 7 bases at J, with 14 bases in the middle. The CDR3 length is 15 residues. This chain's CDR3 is CASSEDNRRDQPQHF. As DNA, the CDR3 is TGTGCCAGCAGTGAAGATAATAGGAGGGACCAGCCCCAGCATTTT.

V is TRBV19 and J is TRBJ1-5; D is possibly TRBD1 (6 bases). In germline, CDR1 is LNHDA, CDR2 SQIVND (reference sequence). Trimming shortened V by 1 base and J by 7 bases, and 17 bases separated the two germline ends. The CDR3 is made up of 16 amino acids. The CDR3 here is CASSIGETGSGQPQHF. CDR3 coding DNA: TGTGCCAGTAGTATAGGGGAGACAGGATCGGGACAGCCCCAGCATTTT.

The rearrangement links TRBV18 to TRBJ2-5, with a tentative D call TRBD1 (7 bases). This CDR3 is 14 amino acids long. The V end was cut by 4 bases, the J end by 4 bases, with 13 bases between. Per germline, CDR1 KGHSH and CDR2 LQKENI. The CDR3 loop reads CASSLRQGGETQYF. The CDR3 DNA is TGTGCCAGCTCACTCCGACAGGGAGGAGAGACCCAGTACTTC. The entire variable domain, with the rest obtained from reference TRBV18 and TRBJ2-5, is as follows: NAGVMQNPRHLVRRRGQEARLRCSPMKGHSHVYWYRQLPEEGLKFMVYLQKENIIDESGMPKERFSAEFPKEGPSILRIQQVVRGDSAAYFCASSLRQGGETQYFGPGTRLLVL.

The CDR3 region has the DNA TGCAGCGTCGCCTCCGGGACAGACAATGAAAAACTGTTTTTT. Protein product: CSVASGTDNEKLFF. This chain links TRBV29-1 with TRBJ1-4; 7 bases match TRBD1. The ends lost 6 bases at V and 5 bases at J; junction bases unmatched: 9. The CDR3 has 14 residues. In germline, CDR1 is SQVTM, CDR2 ANQGSEA. Combining the CDR3 with reference TRBV29-1 and TRBJ1-4 gives the whole variable domain SAVISQKPSRDICQRGTSLTIQCQVDSQVTMMFWYRQQPGQSLTLIATANQGSEATYESGFVIDKFPISRPNLTFSTLTVSNMSPEDSSIYLCSVASGTDNEKLFFGSGTQLSVL.

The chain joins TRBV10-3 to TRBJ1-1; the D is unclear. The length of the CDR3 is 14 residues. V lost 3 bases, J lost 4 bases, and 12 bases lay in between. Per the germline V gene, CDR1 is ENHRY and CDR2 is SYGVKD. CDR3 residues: CAISEFAPSTEAFF. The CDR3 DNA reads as TGTGCCATCAGTGAATTTGCTCCCTCCACTGAAGCTTTCTTT.

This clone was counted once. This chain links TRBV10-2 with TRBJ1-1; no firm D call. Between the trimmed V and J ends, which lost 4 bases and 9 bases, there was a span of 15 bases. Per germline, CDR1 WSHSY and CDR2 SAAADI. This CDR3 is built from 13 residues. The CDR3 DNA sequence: TGCGCCAGCAGTGCAGTAGAGGGTGGGAAAGCTTTCTTT. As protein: CASSAVEGGKAFF.